This section outlines one T cell receptor beta chain sequence together with its context. This clone's antigen is unknown. Base qualities were left out, and no much larger clone turns up one base away. These data belong to a study of shared clonotypes between healthy human individuals (dated by TCRdb to between 2020 and 2021). In the study overall: Three men and a couple of women, aged 18 to 49 years, made up the cohort. For each donor, three plates each were used for CD4 naive and CD4 memory, two plates were used for CD8 naive, and one plate was used for CD8 memory. Blood TCR repertoires of about five healthy adults were deeply sequenced to estimate repertoire size and the extent of clonotype sharing between individuals. To increase sequencing depth and limit assay-specific biases, different laboratories used diverse techniques to prepare libraries and sequence TCR repertoires. Per donor, leukapheresis produced somewhere between about 0.94 and 9 billion PBMCs. The full study reports these points: The genetic and exposure-history diversity represented was limited by the small number of donors. Sampling was restricted to blood, and TCR repertoires in tissues likely differ from the TCR repertoires found in blood. Sharing across four donors was observed for roughly 5.4% of naive CD4, about 4% of naive CD8, about 2.3% of memory CD4, and around 0.4% of memory CD8 clonotypes. Higher generation probabilities were observed for clonotypes shared by all four sorted-subset donors than for non-shared clonotypes. Pairwise subsampling indicated that sequencing depth was expected to affect the degree of clonotype sharing among donors. Even with the large sequencing depth, rarefaction of the sorted-subset datasets indicated that sequencing was incomplete. Larger estimated clonotype richness was generally found for naive subsets than for memory subsets.

Using the deep immunoSEQ assay, multiplex PCR amplified TCR CDR3 regions from genomic DNA. Extracted genomic DNA from each cell subset was distributed evenly across all wells of several immunoSEQ 96-well plates, and each plate was treated as a replicate. For sorted subsets, about 200 ng genomic DNA, equal to 25,000 to 35,000 T cell genomes, was loaded into each replicate PCR. Purified libraries were measured with a Qubit 3.0 fluorometer, size-checked on a Bioanalyzer 2100, and measured again with the KAPA Library Quantification kit. Every immunoSEQ 96-well plate was sequenced on a separate single-read 150-cycle Illumina NextSeq 550 flow cell. The source study handled its data this way. Because the immunoSEQ output held only junctional sequences and lacked quality scores, the filtering could not match the filtering applied to full-length reads. To assign V/J genes and CDR3, sequences were annotated against IMGT germline references using PyIR, a Python wrapper for IgBLAST v1.9. Reads were removed for weak V/J assignments (E-value above 1e-6), missing CDR3, stop codons, out-of-frame junctions, or ambiguous translated residues. V3J clonotypes were defined as sequences sharing an identical inferred V gene, J gene, and CDR3 amino acid sequence. To compute the percentage overlap between repertoires, the number of shared unique clonotypes was divided by the size of the smaller repertoire. RTK rarefaction, the Chao1 estimator, and Recon v2.1 estimates of unobserved clonotypes were used to assess repertoire richness. Generation probabilities for all TCRbeta clonotypes obtained by the gDNA method from a few donors were computed using OLGA. The table was pulled from immuneACCESS by TCRdb, which kept in-frame rearrangements only. Such tables lose some clones; where checked, under half of the loss comes from unresolved V genes, and the rest has no known cause. V, J and clone size reflect that table, while D and trimming were determined from the DNA. This sample lists around 580,000 clones; about 98% were detected once. The top ten hold 0.3% of the sample.

The germline V gene (reference sequence) specifies SEHNR as CDR1 and FQNEAQ as CDR2. The CDR3 goes from the cysteine to the phenylalanine over 12 residues. Solely the CDR3 DNA is kept, with 36 bases framed from the first base. Clipping removes 6 bases from V and 6 bases from J, with 2 as the unmatched junction base count. For the CD8 naive samples, CD45RO-negative cells were positively selected for CCR7, yielding a CD45RA+CCR7+ population from which TemRA cells were excluded. The donors were healthy, HIV-negative adults with no recently reported acute infections or vaccinations. Every donor was a Caucasian adult living in Nashville, Tennessee, USA. After blood collection by leukapheresis, PBMCs were isolated using Ficoll-Histopaque density gradient centrifugation and then cryopreserved in the vapor phase of liquid nitrogen. Analytical flow cytometry was used to check the purity and quantity of each magnetically sorted T cell population. From each sorted fraction, genomic DNA was isolated and quantified by UV absorbance on a Nanodrop 2000c.

The sample consisted of naive CD8+ T cells sorted from blood. The cell subset or site label of this sample denotes: CD45RA+CCR7+. The origin of this receptor is a man aged 25 to 40 in good health. The chain uses TRBV7-9 and TRBJ1-5; the junction holds 7 bases that match TRBD1. The sequenced DNA is TGTGCCAGCAGTACAGGGGTTCAGCCCCAGCATTTT. This gives the protein CASSTGVQPQHF.